The 7 T cell receptor beta chains given below trace back to one sample, sequenced in a study of vaccination effects on CD4 cells after COVID-19. Assay used: immunoSEQ multiplex PCR; TCRdb lists only in-frame clones, some missing. The data contain around 60,000 clones, 60% to 80% of them singletons. Antigen-specific CD4+ T cells were expanded (with viral peptide pools) by the ViraFEST assay ahead of sequencing. Culturing for ten to eleven days preceded CD4+ T cell isolation. None of these healthy vaccinees had been infected with SARS-CoV-2 before vaccination. These TCRs are of unknown antigen specificity. Sequencing was performed on CD4+ T cells from PBMCs cultured with HCoV-NL63 spike peptides, taken before COVID-19 vaccination. The receptors stem from a human donor who received a COVID-19 vaccine.

The table lists this clone with a few counts. The J gene is TRBJ1-2, the V gene TRBV30; maybe TRBD1 (5 bases). The CDR3 totals 13 residues. The V gene lost 2 bases and the J gene lost 7 bases, with 14 bases spanning the gap. Germline CDR1 is GTSNPN and CDR2 is SVGIG (reference sequence). Here the CDR3 reads CAWSNQGLGGYTF. DNA for the CDR3: TGTGCCTGGAGTAACCAGGGACTCGGTGGCTACACCTTC.

The V gene is TRBV5-1, the J gene TRBJ1-1; possibly TRBD1 for D (5 bases). Germline values: CDR1 SGHRS, CDR2 YFSETQ. The CDR3 totals 14 residues. The V and J ends lost 4 bases and 0 bases respectively, with 10 bases between them. The CDR3 DNA is TGCGCCAGCAGCCCTTCGACAGTGAACACTGAAGCTTTCTTT. This codes for CASSPSTVNTEAFF. Complete variable domain (other parts from reference TRBV5-1 and TRBJ1-1): KAGVTQTPRYLIKTRGQQVTLSCSPISGHRSVSWYQQTPGQGLQFLFEYFSETQRNKGNFPGRFSGRQFSNSRSEMNVSTLELGDSALYLCASSPSTVNTEAFFGQGTRLTVV.

CDR3 residues: CASSLDPTSGAYEQYV. The CDR3 DNA is TGCGCCAGCAGCTTGGACCCCACCTCGGGGGCTTACGAGCAGTACGTC. V and J are TRBV5-1 and TRBJ2-7; D may be TRBD1 or TRBD2 (6 bases each). The CDR3 has 16 residues. V shed 0 bases and J shed 4 bases, with 17 bases lying between them. Germline assignment: CDR1 SGHRS and CDR2 YFSETQ.

The chain employs TRBV5-6 and TRBJ2-3; unclear D gene. The germline CDR1 and CDR2 sequences are SGHDT and YYEEEE. Trimming left V 0 bases short and J 0 bases short, with 11 bases between. The CDR3 totals 16 residues. CDR3 sequence (DNA): TGTGCCAGCAGCTTGGGTTACGTAAGTAGCACAGATACGCAGTATTTT. Encoded protein: CASSLGYVSSTDTQYF.

V is TRBV5-6 and J is TRBJ1-1, with D possibly TRBD1 on 6 matching bases. CDR1 and CDR2 (germline): SGHDT, YYEEEE. Deletions cut 3 bases from V and 5 bases from J, with 17 bases between. This CDR3 comprises 15 residues. The CDR3 is CASSSPQRGQTEAFF. The DNA for the CDR3 is TGTGCCAGCAGCTCGCCTCAACGGGGGCAGACTGAAGCTTTCTTT.

This chain uses TRBV5-1 with TRBJ2-5; 7 bases line up with TRBD1. The trim removed 0 bases at V and 4 bases at J, leaving 0 bases unmatched. The CDR3 spans 13 residues. The germline CDR1 and CDR2 sequences are SGHRS and YFSETQ. The DNA of the CDR3 is TGCGCCAGCAGCTTGGACAGGGGAGAGACCCAGTACTTC. It specifies CASSLDRGETQYF.

This clone has a handful of counts. The rearrangement joins TRBV2 to TRBJ1-1; D ambiguous. V lost 6 bases to trimming and J lost 0 bases, with 8 bases between them. This CDR3 has 13 amino acids. From germline, CDR1 is SNHLY and CDR2 FYNNEI. CDR3 loop: CASRWTVNTEAFF. The CDR3 DNA reads as TGTGCCAGCAGGTGGACGGTGAACACTGAAGCTTTCTTT.